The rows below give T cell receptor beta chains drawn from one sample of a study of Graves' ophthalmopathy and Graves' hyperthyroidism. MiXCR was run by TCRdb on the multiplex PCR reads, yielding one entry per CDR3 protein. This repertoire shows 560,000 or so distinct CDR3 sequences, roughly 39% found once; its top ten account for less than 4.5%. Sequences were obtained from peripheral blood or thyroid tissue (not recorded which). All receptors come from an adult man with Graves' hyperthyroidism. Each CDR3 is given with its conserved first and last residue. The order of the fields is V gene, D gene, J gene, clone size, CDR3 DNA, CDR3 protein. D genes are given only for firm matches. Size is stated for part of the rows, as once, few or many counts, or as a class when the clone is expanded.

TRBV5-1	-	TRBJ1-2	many	TGCGCCAGCAGCCACGACCGGGGGGATGGCTACACCTTC	CASSHDRGDGYTF
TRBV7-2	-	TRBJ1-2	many	TGTGCCAGCAGCTTAGGGGGAGGACACATGGCTGGCTACACCTTC	CASSLGGGHMAGYTF
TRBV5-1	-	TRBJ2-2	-	TGCGCCAGCAGCCGCCAAGCCGCGGAAGCGGGCGTAAACACCGGGGAGCTGTTTTTT	CASSRQAAEAGVNTGELFF
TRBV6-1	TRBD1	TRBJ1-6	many	TGTGCCAGCAGGGGGACAGTTTATAATTCACCCCTCCACTTT	CASRGTVYNSPLHF
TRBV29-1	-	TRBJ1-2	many	TGCAGCGTTGAAGAAAGTGGTAGGGCGACTAACTATGGCTACACCTTC	CSVEESGRATNYGYTF
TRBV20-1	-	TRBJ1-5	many	TGCAGTGCTAGCCCCTCGTGGGGGAATCAGCCCCAGCATTTT	CSASPSWGNQPQHF
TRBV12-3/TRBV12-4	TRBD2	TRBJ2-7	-	TGTGCTAGTGGTTCCCCGTTAGCGGGGGGATTCGGCGAGCAGTACTTC	CASGSPLAGGFGEQYF
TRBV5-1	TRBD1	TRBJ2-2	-	TGCGCCAGCAGACACAACACAGGGGCCGGGGAGCTGTTTTTT	CASRHNTGAGELFF
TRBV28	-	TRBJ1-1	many	TGTGCCAGCGGGGGACTAGGAGCTTTCTTT	CASGGLGAFF
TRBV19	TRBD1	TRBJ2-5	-	TGTGCCAGAACCATGACAGGGGCCGAAGAGACCCAGTACTTC	CARTMTGAEETQYF
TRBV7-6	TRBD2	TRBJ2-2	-	TGTGCCAGCAGCCCGAGACTAGCGGGAGGCAGCGGGGAGCTGTTTTTT	CASSPRLAGGSGELFF
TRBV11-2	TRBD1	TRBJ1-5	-	TGTGCCAGCAGGCCCGGGACAGCCCAGCATTTT	CASRPGTAQHF
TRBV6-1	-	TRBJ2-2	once	TGTGCCAGCAAAAAACCGGGAACCCTTCCCACCGGGGAGCTGTTTTTT	CASKKPGTLPTGELFF
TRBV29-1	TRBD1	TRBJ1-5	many	TGCAGCTTCGGACAGGGCCGCAATCAGCCCCAGCATTTT	CSFGQGRNQPQHF
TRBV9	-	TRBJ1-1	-	TGTGCCAGCTCACCACAGTCAGACACTGAAGCTTTCTTT	CASSPQSDTEAFF
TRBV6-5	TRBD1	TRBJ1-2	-	TGTGCCAGCAGTTACTCGGGTCGAGGGGGCGGAGGCTACACCTTC	CASSYSGRGGGGYTF
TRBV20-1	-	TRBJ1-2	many	TGCAGTGCTAGAGATCAGGGACATGGGGCAAACTATGGCTACACCTTC	CSARDQGHGANYGYTF
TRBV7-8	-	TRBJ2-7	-	TGTGCCAGCAGCTTTAAACAGGGTACCTCCTACGAGCAGTACTTC	CASSFKQGTSYEQYF
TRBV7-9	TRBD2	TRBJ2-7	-	TGTGCCAGCAGCTCCGGGACTAGCGAGCACGAGCAGTACTTC	CASSSGTSEHEQYF
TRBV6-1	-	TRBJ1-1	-	TGTGCCAGCAGTGAGCGGGGGCCCGAAGCTTTCTTT	CASSERGPEAFF